Below, 6 T cell receptor beta chains from the same sample are listed, as sequenced in a study of technical replicates of blood from a handful of donors. Sequencing was performed with immunoSEQ multiplex PCR; in TCRdb, only in-frame clones are kept and a portion is missing. This table holds around 53,000 clones, more than 85% found once. The sample consisted of PBMCs. The receptor source for this set is a human donor in good health. Some clones in this sample may be carry-over from other donors' samples.

V gene TRBV10-3 combines with J gene TRBJ2-7; 8 nucleotides agree with TRBD2. The V gene end was trimmed by 8 bases and the J gene end by 4 bases; junction bases not matched to a gene: 4. Looked up from germline, CDR1 is ENHRY and CDR2 is SYGVKD. CDR3 length equals 12 residues. The CDR3 bases are TGTGCCATCGGTACTAGCGGTTACGAGCAGTACTTC. Translated: CAIGTSGYEQYF.

The CDR3 nucleotides are TGTGCCAGCAGTGCATGGGAGGGCCTAGATACGCAGTATTTT. It encodes CASSAWEGLDTQYF. This sequence joins TRBV6-4 and TRBJ2-3, with 7 bases matching TRBD2. CDR3 length: 14 residues. Germline V CDR1 and CDR2: MRHNA, SNTAGT. The junction had 6 bases not matched to a gene; V was cut back by 4 bases and J by 5 bases.

This chain connects TRBV2 to TRBJ2-3, with 12 positions matching TRBD2. Germline lookup yields CDR1 SNHLY and CDR2 FYNNEI. The V segment lost 6 bases and the J segment 3 bases; nucleotides outside the gene matches: 4. CDR3 length: 15 amino acids. The CDR3 DNA sequence: TGTGCCAGCAGGCTAACTAGCGGGAGGACAGATACGCAGTATTTT. Its translation: CASRLTSGRTDTQYF.

The V gene is TRBV27, the J gene TRBJ2-7; 8 bases are a match to TRBD1. V gave up 7 bases and J gave up 2 bases; unmatched junction bases: 10. This CDR3 comprises 15 residues. Germline-derived CDR1 and CDR2 are MNHEY and SMNVEV (reference sequence). The CDR3 is CASTLHGTGAYEQYF. The CDR3 coding sequence is TGTGCCAGCACCCTGCATGGGACAGGAGCCTACGAGCAGTACTTC.

This sequence joins TRBV6-5 and TRBJ2-5; 7 bases line up with TRBD1. Per germline, CDR1 MNHEY and CDR2 SVGAGI. The CDR3 totals 14 residues. J lost 2 bases, V lost 10 bases, and 10 bases had no gene match. CDR3 nucleotide sequence: TGTGCCACGCAACGGACAGGTCTACAAGAGACCCAGTACTTC. Encoded protein: CATQRTGLQETQYF.

The chain couples TRBV2 to TRBJ1-6; a weak D match, TRBD1 (6 bases). The CDR3 totals 14 residues. CDR1 is SNHLY, CDR2 FYNNEI, per germline. V was pared by 3 bases and J by 5 bases, with 8 bases between. In DNA, the CDR3 is TGTGCCAGCAGTGATCAGGGGAATAATTCACCCCTCCACTTT. As protein: CASSDQGNNSPLHF.